The T cell receptor beta chain described here comes from a study of shared clonotypes between healthy human individuals. Whole-study findings and limits: Clonotype sharing across donors was expected to vary with sequencing depth. Shared across a few donors were roughly 4.7% of the naive CD4 clonotypes.

Only CD45RO-negative cells positively selected for CCR7 counted as naive CD8 cells, so terminally differentiated effector memory CD45RA+ cells were excluded. Donors, without exception, were Caucasian adults residing in Nashville, Tennessee. This clone was counted between two and nine times. Antigen specificity is unknown. Trimming cost V 6 bases and J 5 bases; bases outside gene matches: 6. This CDR3 comprises 13 residues. CDR1 is SGHKS, CDR2 YYEKEE, per germline (reference sequence). Original analysis: Filtering differed for immunoSEQ, which gave only junction sequences without quality scores. The repertoire was sequenced with immunoSEQ multiplex PCR; TCRdb's copy has only in-frame clones and lacks some. That table furnishes V, J and clone size, whereas the DNA furnished D and trimming. The data contain some 630,000 clones, around 96% of them singletons.

The rearrangement joins TRBV5-5 to TRBJ1-2; TRBD1 matches 8 bases. Sequencing input: naive CD8+ T cells sorted from blood. The receptor was isolated from a woman aged 30 to 39 in good health. The DNA of the CDR3 is TGTGCCAGCACACAGGGGGGAGAGTATGGCTACACCTTC. Translated, it gives CASTQGGEYGYTF.